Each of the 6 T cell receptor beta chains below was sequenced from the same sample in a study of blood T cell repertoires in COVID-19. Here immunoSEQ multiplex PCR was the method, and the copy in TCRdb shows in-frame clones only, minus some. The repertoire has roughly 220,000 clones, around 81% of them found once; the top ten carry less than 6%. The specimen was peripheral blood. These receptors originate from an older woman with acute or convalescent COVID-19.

The CDR3 sequence: CASSQAGWLAGSSYEQYF. In nucleotides, the CDR3 is TGTGCCAGCAGCCAAGCTGGTTGGCTAGCGGGATCCTCCTACGAGCAGTACTTC. The chain carries TRBV3-1 (or the pseudogene TRBV3-2) and TRBJ2-7, with 9 bases lining up with TRBD2. Germline values: CDR1 LGHDT, CDR2 YNNKEL (reference sequence). The J segment lost 0 bases and the V segment lost 1 base, leaving 10 bases of the junction unmatched. There are 18 residues in the CDR3.

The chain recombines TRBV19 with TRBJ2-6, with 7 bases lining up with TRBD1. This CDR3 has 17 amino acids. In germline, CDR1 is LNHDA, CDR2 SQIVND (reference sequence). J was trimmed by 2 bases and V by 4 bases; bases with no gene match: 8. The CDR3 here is CASSTPPTGAGANVLTF. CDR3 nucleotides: TGTGCCAGTAGTACCCCCCCAACAGGGGCTGGGGCCAACGTCCTGACTTTC.

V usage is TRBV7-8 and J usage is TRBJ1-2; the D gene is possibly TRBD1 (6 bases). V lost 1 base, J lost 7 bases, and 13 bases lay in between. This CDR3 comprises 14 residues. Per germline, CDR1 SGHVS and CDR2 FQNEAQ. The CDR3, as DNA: TGTGCCAGCAGCTTAGATCAGGGGCCGGGTGGCTACACCTTC. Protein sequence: CASSLDQGPGGYTF.

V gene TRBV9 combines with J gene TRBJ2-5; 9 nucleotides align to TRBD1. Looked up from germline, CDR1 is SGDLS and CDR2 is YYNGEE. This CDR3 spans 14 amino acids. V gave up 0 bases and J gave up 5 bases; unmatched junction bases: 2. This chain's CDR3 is CASSVDGTGETQYF. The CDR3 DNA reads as TGTGCCAGCAGCGTAGATGGGACAGGGGAGACCCAGTACTTC. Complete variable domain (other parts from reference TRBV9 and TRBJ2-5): DSGVTQTPKHLITATGQRVTLRCSPRSGDLSVYWYQQSLDQGLQFLIQYYNGEERAKGNILERFSAQQFPDLHSELNLSSLELGDSALYFCASSVDGTGETQYFGPGTRLLVL.

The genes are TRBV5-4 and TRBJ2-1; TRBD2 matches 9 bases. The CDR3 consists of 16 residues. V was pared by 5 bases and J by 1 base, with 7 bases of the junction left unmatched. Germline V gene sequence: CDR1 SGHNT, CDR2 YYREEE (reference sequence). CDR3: CASRTVLAGSYNEQFF. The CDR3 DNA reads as TGTGCCAGCAGGACGGTACTAGCGGGTTCCTACAATGAGCAGTTCTTC.

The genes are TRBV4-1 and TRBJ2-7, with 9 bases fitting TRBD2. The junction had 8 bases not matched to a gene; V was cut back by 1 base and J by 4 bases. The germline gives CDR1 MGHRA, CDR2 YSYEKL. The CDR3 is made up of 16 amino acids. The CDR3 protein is CASSQVESSGTYEQYF. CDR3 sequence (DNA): TGCGCCAGCAGCCAAGTGGAGTCTAGCGGGACATACGAGCAGTACTTC.